Following are 16 T cell receptor beta chains from one sample sequenced in a study of cytomegalovirus exposure and HLA in healthy donors. Generated by immunoSEQ multiplex PCR, the TCRdb table keeps only in-frame clones and is missing some. The table records approximately 160,000 clones, 86% of them present only once. The sample was PBMCs. The receptor set was obtained from a woman aged 25 to 39 in good health and CMV-seronegative.

The V gene is TRBV7-2, the J gene TRBJ2-4, with D perhaps matching TRBD2 (7 bases). Germline assignment: CDR1 SGHTA and CDR2 FQGNSA. This CDR3 has 16 residues. V lost 5 bases, J lost 2 bases, and 16 bases lay in between. CDR3 bases: TGTGCCAGCAGCACTAGATCGGGGGGCACCAAAAACATTCAGTACTTC. Translated, it gives CASSTRSGGTKNIQYF. The entire variable domain, with the rest obtained from reference TRBV7-2 and TRBJ2-4, is as follows: GAGVSQSPSNKVTEKGKDVELRCDPISGHTALYWYRQSLGQGLEFLIYFQGNSAPDKSGLPSDRFSAERTGGSVSTLTIQRTQQEDSAVYLCASSTRSGGTKNIQYFGAGTRLSVL.

This clone was observed a few times. The gene calls are TRBV2 and TRBJ1-3; D gene uncertain. Germline loops: CDR1 SNHLY, CDR2 FYNNEI. V gave up 7 bases and J gave up 0 bases, with 10 bases separating them. The length of the CDR3 is 14 residues. DNA of the CDR3: TGTGCCAGCAAGTCGTCGAACTCTGGAAACACCATATATTTT. It specifies CASKSSNSGNTIYF.

The chain has TRBV28 and TRBJ1-2; tentatively, D is TRBD1 (6 bases). V lost 2 bases and J lost 3, with 13 bases in between. The CDR3 runs to 15 residues. Germline CDR1 and CDR2: MDHEN and SYDVKM. The CDR3: CASSLVGGGYYGYTF. For the CDR3, the DNA is TGTGCCAGCAGTTTAGTGGGGGGCGGTTACTATGGCTACACCTTC.

The V gene is TRBV5-1, the J gene TRBJ1-6; tentative D call: TRBD1 (6 bases). The length of the CDR3 is 13 residues. Between the trimmed V and J ends, which lost 4 bases and 7 bases, there was a span of 9 bases. The germline gives CDR1 SGHRS, CDR2 YFSETQ. CDR3: CASSGQLNSPLHF. DNA of the CDR3: TGCGCCAGCAGCGGACAGCTAAATTCACCCCTCCACTTT. The full variable domain, rest sourced from reference TRBV5-1 and TRBJ1-6, is KAGVTQTPRYLIKTRGQQVTLSCSPISGHRSVSWYQQTPGQGLQFLFEYFSETQRNKGNFPGRFSGRQFSNSRSEMNVSTLELGDSALYLCASSGQLNSPLHFGNGTRLTVT.

The chain employs TRBV4-1 and TRBJ2-5; 8 nucleotides agree with TRBD2. Germline V gene sequence: CDR1 MGHRA, CDR2 YSYEKL. The V and J ends lost 1 base and 3 bases, in that order; junction bases with no gene match: 7. This CDR3 is 16 amino acids long. CDR3 loop: CASSQGRAGVEETQYF. For the CDR3, the DNA is TGCGCCAGCAGCCAAGGGAGAGCGGGAGTCGAAGAGACCCAGTACTTC.

Only a few counts were recorded for this clone. The chain carries TRBV7-9 and TRBJ1-2; no definite D call. The CDR3 totals 14 residues. Germline V gene sequence: CDR1 SEHNR, CDR2 FQNEAQ (reference sequence). Trimming took 6 bases from V and 4 from J, leaving 15 bases between them. CDR3 coding DNA: TGTGCCAGCAGTCCAGATCTATTGGGCTATGGCTACACCTTC. This codes for CASSPDLLGYGYTF.

The V gene is TRBV4-3, the J gene TRBJ2-7; D gene ambiguous. Germline V gene lookup returns CDR1 LGHNA and CDR2 YSLEER. The CDR3 consists of 13 residues. V dropped 1 base and J dropped 4 bases, with 8 bases sitting between them. CDR3 amino acids: CASSQVWGYEQYF. The CDR3 coding sequence is TGCGCCAGCAGCCAAGTGTGGGGTTACGAGCAGTACTTC.

This chain links TRBV30 with TRBJ2-1; D is perhaps TRBD2 (6 bases). V lost 0 bases to trimming and J lost 14 bases, with 14 bases between them. Germline assignment: CDR1 GTSNPN and CDR2 SVGIG (reference sequence). CDR3 length: 12 residues. The CDR3 is CAWSVGSQRKFF. The CDR3, as DNA: TGTGCCTGGAGTGTCGGGAGCCAGCGGAAGTTCTTC.

The chain joins TRBV29-1 to TRBJ1-1; D not certain. CDR1 is SQVTM and CDR2 is ANQGSEA in the germline V gene. Deletions cut 6 bases from V and 0 bases from J, with 14 bases between. There are 14 residues in the CDR3. The CDR3 spells CSVFGPGLNTEAFF. Here the CDR3 DNA reads TGCAGCGTATTCGGACCCGGTCTGAACACTGAAGCTTTCTTT.

The chain carries TRBV7-9 and TRBJ2-7, with D possibly TRBD1 on 5 matching bases. This CDR3 spans 15 amino acids. Germline CDR1 SEHNR, CDR2 FQNEAQ (reference sequence). Trimming removed 4 bases from V and 6 bases from J, with 19 bases in between. The CDR3 here is CASSSGVQLRGEQYF. CDR3 nucleotide sequence: TGTGCCAGCAGCTCAGGCGTGCAGCTAAGGGGCGAGCAGTACTTC.

This chain uses TRBV4-1 with TRBJ1-2, with D unresolved. The CDR3 is 15 residues long. Trimming left V 1 base short and J 2 bases short, with 11 bases between. From germline, CDR1 is MGHRA and CDR2 YSYEKL. The CDR3: CASSQVEGSNYGYTF. For the CDR3, the DNA is TGCGCCAGCAGCCAAGTTGAGGGTTCCAACTATGGCTACACCTTC.

The CDR3 loop reads CASSPHGITSNYGYTF. DNA for the CDR3: TGTGCCAGCAGCCCACATGGGATAACATCTAACTATGGCTACACCTTC. The chain employs TRBV5-8 and TRBJ1-2; no clear D. Germline V lookup: CDR1 SGHTS, CDR2 YDEGEE. Trimming left V 4 bases short and J 0 bases short, with 16 bases between. This CDR3 comprises 16 residues.

This chain links TRBV7-2 with TRBJ1-1; the match to TRBD1 covers 7 bases. Looked up from germline, CDR1 is SGHTA and CDR2 is FQGNSA. The CDR3 length is 14 residues. V shed 3 bases, J shed 5 bases, and the junction held 6 bases outside the gene matches. The CDR3 is CASSLGQGVTEAFF. CDR3 nucleotides: TGTGCCAGCAGCTTGGGGCAGGGGGTTACTGAAGCTTTCTTT.

The CDR3 reads CASSLGLAGRTGELFF. CDR3 DNA: TGTGCCAGCAGCTTGGGACTAGCGGGACGCACCGGGGAGCTGTTTTTT. The chain carries TRBV5-5 and TRBJ2-2, with 11 bases lining up with TRBD2. J was trimmed by 4 bases and V by 0 bases; bases with no gene match: 2. CDR1 SGHKS and CDR2 YYEKEE come from the germline V gene (reference sequence). This CDR3 has 16 amino acids.

This chain connects TRBV18 to TRBJ2-7, with 9 bases identical to TRBD1. The trim removed 6 bases at V and 0 bases at J, leaving 3 bases unmatched. Germline CDR1 is KGHSH and CDR2 is LQKENI. The CDR3 runs 14 residues. The CDR3 region has the DNA TGTGCCAGCTCCCCGGGACAGGGCTCCTACGAGCAGTACTTC. Residues: CASSPGQGSYEQYF.

V gene TRBV4-2 combines with J gene TRBJ2-2; D remains ambiguous. Germline CDR1 and CDR2: LGHNA and YNFKEQ. V was shortened by 4 bases and J by 6 bases, with 6 bases between the two germline ends. The CDR3 sequence is 12 residues long. CDR3 sequence reads: CASSPPPGELFF. The DNA for the CDR3 is TGTGCCAGCAGCCCGCCCCCCGGGGAGCTGTTTTTT.